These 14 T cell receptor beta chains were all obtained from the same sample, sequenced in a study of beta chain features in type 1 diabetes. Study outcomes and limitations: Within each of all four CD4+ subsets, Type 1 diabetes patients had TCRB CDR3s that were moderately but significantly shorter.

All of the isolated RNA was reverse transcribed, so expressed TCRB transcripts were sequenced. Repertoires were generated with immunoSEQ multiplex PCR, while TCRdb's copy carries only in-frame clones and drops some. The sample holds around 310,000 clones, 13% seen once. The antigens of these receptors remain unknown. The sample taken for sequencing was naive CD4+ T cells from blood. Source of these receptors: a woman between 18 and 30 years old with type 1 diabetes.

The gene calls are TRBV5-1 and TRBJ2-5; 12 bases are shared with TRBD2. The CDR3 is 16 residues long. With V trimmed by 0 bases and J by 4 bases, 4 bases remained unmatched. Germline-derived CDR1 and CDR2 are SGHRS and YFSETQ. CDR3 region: CASSLDLAGGLETQYF. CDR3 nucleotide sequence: TGCGCCAGCAGCTTGGATCTAGCGGGAGGGCTAGAGACCCAGTACTTC. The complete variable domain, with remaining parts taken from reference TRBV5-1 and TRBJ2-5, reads KAGVTQTPRYLIKTRGQQVTLSCSPISGHRSVSWYQQTPGQGLQFLFEYFSETQRNKGNFPGRFSGRQFSNSRSEMNVSTLELGDSALYLCASSLDLAGGLETQYFGPGTRLLVL.

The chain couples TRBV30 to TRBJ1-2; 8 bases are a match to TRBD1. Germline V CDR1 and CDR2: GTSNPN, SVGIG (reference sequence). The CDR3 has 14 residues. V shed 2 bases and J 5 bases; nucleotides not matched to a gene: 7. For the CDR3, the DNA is TGTGCCTGGAGTATCTCGACAGGGGATTATGGCTACACCTTC. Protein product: CAWSISTGDYGYTF. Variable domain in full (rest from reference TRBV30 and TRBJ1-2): SQTIHQWPATLVQPVGSPLSLECTVEGTSNPNLYWYRQAAGRGLQLLFYSVGIGQISSEVPQNLSASRPQDRQFILSSKKLLLSDSGFYLCAWSISTGDYGYTFGSGTRLTVV.

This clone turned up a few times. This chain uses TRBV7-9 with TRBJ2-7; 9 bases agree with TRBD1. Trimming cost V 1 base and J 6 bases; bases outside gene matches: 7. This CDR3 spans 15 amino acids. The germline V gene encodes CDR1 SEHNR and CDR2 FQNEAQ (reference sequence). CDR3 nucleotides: TGTGCCAGCAGCTTAGAATACGGGGACAGGGTCGAGCAGTACTTC. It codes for CASSLEYGDRVEQYF.

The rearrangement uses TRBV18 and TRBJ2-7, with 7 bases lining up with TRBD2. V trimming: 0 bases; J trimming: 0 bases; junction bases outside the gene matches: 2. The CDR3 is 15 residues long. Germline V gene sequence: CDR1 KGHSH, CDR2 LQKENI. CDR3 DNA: TGTGCCAGCTCACCACCCCTAGCGGTCTCCTACGAGCAGTACTTC. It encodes CASSPPLAVSYEQYF.

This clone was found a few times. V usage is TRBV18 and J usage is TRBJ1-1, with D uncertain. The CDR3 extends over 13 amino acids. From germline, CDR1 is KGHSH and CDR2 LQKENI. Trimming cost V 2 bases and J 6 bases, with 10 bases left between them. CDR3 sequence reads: CASSPGPGAEAFF. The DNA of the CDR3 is TGTGCCAGCTCACCAGGCCCCGGGGCTGAAGCTTTCTTT.

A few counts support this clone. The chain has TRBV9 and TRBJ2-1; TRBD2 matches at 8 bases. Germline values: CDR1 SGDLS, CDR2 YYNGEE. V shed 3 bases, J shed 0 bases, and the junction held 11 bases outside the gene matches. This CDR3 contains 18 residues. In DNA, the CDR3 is TGTGCCAGCAGCGGGGGGGGCGGGAGGACCAGCTCCTACAATGAGCAGTTCTTC. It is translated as CASSGGGGRTSSYNEQFF. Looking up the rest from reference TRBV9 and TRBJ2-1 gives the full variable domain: DSGVTQTPKHLITATGQRVTLRCSPRSGDLSVYWYQQSLDQGLQFLIQYYNGEERAKGNILERFSAQQFPDLHSELNLSSLELGDSALYFCASSGGGGRTSSYNEQFFGPGTRLTVL.

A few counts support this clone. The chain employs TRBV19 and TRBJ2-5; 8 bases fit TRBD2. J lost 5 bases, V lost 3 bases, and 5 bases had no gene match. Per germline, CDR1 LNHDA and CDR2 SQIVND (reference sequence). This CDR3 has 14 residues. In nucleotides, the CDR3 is TGTGCCAGTAGTATTAGTGGGACTAGGGAGACCCAGTACTTC. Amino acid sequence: CASSISGTRETQYF.

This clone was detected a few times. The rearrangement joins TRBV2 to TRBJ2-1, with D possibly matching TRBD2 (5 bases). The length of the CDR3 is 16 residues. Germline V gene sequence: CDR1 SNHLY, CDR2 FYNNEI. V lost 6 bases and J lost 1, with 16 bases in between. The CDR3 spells CASSQDRGGSYNEQFF. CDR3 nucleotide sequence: TGTGCCAGCAGCCAGGACCGGGGTGGGTCCTACAATGAGCAGTTCTTC.

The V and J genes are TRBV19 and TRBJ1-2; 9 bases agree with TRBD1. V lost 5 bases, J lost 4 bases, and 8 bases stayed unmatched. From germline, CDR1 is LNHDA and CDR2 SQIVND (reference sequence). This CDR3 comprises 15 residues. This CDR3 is CASSPGQGRGYGYTF. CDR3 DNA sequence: TGTGCCAGTAGTCCCGGACAGGGGAGAGGCTATGGCTACACCTTC. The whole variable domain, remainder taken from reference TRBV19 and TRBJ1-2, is DGGITQSPKYLFRKEGQNVTLSCEQNLNHDAMYWYRQDPGQGLRLIYYSQIVNDFQKGDIAEGYSVSREKKESFPLTVTSAQKNPTAFYLCASSPGQGRGYGYTFGSGTRLTVV.

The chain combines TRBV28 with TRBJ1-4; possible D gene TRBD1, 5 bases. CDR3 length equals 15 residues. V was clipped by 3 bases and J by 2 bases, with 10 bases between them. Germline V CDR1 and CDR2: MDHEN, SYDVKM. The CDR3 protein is CASSLGGATNEKLFF. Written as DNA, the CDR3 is TGTGCCAGCAGTTTGGGTGGGGCGACTAATGAAAAACTGTTTTTT.

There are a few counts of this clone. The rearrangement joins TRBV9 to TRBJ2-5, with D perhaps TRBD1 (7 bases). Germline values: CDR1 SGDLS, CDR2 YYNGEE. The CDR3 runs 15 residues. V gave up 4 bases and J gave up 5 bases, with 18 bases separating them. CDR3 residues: CASSPPQGGRETQYF. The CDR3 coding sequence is TGTGCCAGCAGCCCGCCCCAGGGGGGTCGGGAGACCCAGTACTTC. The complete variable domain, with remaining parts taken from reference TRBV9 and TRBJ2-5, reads DSGVTQTPKHLITATGQRVTLRCSPRSGDLSVYWYQQSLDQGLQFLIQYYNGEERAKGNILERFSAQQFPDLHSELNLSSLELGDSALYFCASSPPQGGRETQYFGPGTRLLVL.

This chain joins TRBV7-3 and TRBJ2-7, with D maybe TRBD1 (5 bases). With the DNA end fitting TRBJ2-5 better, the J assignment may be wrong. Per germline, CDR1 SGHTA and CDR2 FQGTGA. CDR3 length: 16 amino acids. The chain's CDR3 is CASSQGAASLRETQYF. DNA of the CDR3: TGTGCCAGCAGTCAAGGGGCGGCCAGTTTGCGGGAGACCCAGTACTTC.

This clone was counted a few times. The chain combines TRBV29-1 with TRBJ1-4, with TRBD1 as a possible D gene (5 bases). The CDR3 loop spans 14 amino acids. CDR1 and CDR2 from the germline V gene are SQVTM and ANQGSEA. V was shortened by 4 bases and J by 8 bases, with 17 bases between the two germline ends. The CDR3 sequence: CSVVGQGPLEKLFF. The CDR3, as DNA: TGCAGCGTTGTAGGGCAGGGCCCCTTGGAAAAACTGTTTTTT.

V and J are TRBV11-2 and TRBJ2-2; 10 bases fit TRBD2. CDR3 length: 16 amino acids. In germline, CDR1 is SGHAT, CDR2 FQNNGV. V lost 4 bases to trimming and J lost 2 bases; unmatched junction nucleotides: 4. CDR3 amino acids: CASSSLAGGNTGELFF. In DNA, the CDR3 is TGTGCCAGCAGCTCGTTAGCGGGAGGCAACACCGGGGAGCTGTTTTTT. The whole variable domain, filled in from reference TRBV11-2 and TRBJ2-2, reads EAGVAQSPRYKIIEKRQSVAFWCNPISGHATLYWYQQILGQGPKLLIQFQNNGVVDDSQLPKDRFSAERLKGVDSTLKIQPAKLEDSAVYLCASSSLAGGNTGELFFGEGSRLTVL.